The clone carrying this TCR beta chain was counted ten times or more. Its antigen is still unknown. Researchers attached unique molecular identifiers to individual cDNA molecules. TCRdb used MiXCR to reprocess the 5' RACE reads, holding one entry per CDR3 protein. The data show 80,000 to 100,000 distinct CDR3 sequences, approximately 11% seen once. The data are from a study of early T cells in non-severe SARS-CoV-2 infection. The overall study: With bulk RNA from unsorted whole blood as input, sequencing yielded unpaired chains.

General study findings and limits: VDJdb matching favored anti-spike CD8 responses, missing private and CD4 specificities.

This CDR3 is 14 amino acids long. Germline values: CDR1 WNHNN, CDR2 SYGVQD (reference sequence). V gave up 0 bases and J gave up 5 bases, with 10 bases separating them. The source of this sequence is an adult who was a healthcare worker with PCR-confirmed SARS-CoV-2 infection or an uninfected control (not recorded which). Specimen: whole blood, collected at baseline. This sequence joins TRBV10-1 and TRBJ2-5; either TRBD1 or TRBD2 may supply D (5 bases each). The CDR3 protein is CASSESGTRETQYF. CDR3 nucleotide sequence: TGCGCCAGCAGTGAGTCTGGGACGCGGGAGACCCAGTACTTC.